The rows below give T cell receptor beta chains drawn from one sample of a study of lymphopenia after photon versus proton radiotherapy. Some clones are missing from TCRdb's copy, which holds only in-frame ones; the method was immunoSEQ multiplex PCR. In the table there are approximately 7,700 clones, roughly nine tenths of which are singletons. Sequenced here: peripheral blood, sampled from a patient treated with photon-based radiotherapy. The receptors were sampled from a woman aged 70-85 years with pancreatic cancer. Both conserved end residues are part of each CDR3. D genes are given only for firm matches. The size field is filled for only some rows; it gives once, few, many or a size class.

CDR3 DNA,CDR3 protein,J gene,clone size,CDR3 length,V gene,D gene
TGTGCCAGCAGCTCCGACCCCAATTCCGGCAATGAGCAGTTCTTC,CASSSDPNSGNEQFF,TRBJ2-1,NA,15,TRBV7-2,NA
TGTGCCAGCAGTTATTGGGGACAGCCCCAGCATTTT,CASSYWGQPQHF,TRBJ1-5,NA,12,TRBV6-6,NA
TGTGCCTCTCGGACTCCCCGCAATCAGCCCCAGCATTTT,CASRTPRNQPQHF,TRBJ1-5,NA,13,TRBV30,NA
TGTGCCAGCATGTGGGAACGGGAGGTCACCGGGGAGCTGTTTTTT,CASMWEREVTGELFF,TRBJ2-2,large,15,TRBV11-1,TRBD2
TGTGCCAGCAGCTTAATAGCCCTCCCTAGCGCGTACACCGGGGAGCTGTTTTTT,CASSLIALPSAYTGELFF,TRBJ2-2,NA,18,TRBV7-9,NA
TGTGCCAGTAGTAGAGACAGGGGAGGTGGAAACACCATATATTTT,CASSRDRGGGNTIYF,TRBJ1-3,NA,15,TRBV19,TRBD1
TGTGCCAGCACCACATGGACAGGGGATTTCTCTGGGGCCAACGTCCTGACTTTC,CASTTWTGDFSGANVLTF,TRBJ2-6,NA,18,TRBV27,TRBD1
TGCAGCGTTCGATCGGACAGAGGATACACTGAAGCTTTCTTT,CSVRSDRGYTEAFF,TRBJ1-1,NA,14,TRBV29-1,NA
TGTGCCAGTGAGACGGGTCCCGTTACCGGGGAGCTGTTTTTT,CASETGPVTGELFF,TRBJ2-2,NA,14,TRBV7-8,NA
TGTGCCAGTAGCCCCGCTGACGGGGAGACCCAGTACTTC,CASSPADGETQYF,TRBJ2-5,NA,13,TRBV19,NA
TGTGCCAGCTCACCACCAATGAACACTGAAGCTTTCTTT,CASSPPMNTEAFF,TRBJ1-1,NA,13,TRBV18,NA
TGTGCCAGCAGCTTGGACGGCCACTATGGCTACACCTTC,CASSLDGHYGYTF,TRBJ1-2,NA,13,TRBV5-5,NA
TGCGCCAGCAGCTCCCTCGGGGGGGGCGAAGAGACCCAGTACTTC,CASSSLGGGEETQYF,TRBJ2-5,NA,15,TRBV5-1,TRBD2
TGTGCCAGCAGCTCACCAGGGGGCGCATCCTACGAGCAGTACTTC,CASSSPGGASYEQYF,TRBJ2-7,NA,15,TRBV5-8,TRBD1
TGCGCCAGCAGTAAGCGGTTAAGCACAGATACGCAGTATTTT,CASSKRLSTDTQYF,TRBJ2-3,NA,14,TRBV23-1,NA
TGTGCCATCAGGAAGACAGACTACGAGCAGTACTTC,CAIRKTDYEQYF,TRBJ2-7,once,12,TRBV10-3,NA
TGTGCCATCACCCCGGTTGGTTCCCGCGAGCAGTACTTC,CAITPVGSREQYF,TRBJ2-7,few,13,TRBV10-3,NA
TGTGCCAGCAGCCGTGGGCAGGGCCCAGATACGCAGTATTTT,CASSRGQGPDTQYF,TRBJ2-3,NA,14,TRBV9,NA
TGTGCCAGTAGTATACTCCCCTCAGCGAGCACCGGGGAGCTGTTTTTT,CASSILPSASTGELFF,TRBJ2-2,NA,16,TRBV19,NA
TGTGCCAGCAGCCCCAGGGACAGATTCTATGGCTACACCTTC,CASSPRDRFYGYTF,TRBJ1-2,NA,14,TRBV14,TRBD1
TGCGCCAGCAGTCGGGGCCTTAATGAAAAACTGTTTTTT,CASSRGLNEKLFF,TRBJ1-4,NA,13,TRBV10-2,NA
TGTGCCAGCAGTTACTCCAGGGACACTGAAGCTTTCTTT,CASSYSRDTEAFF,TRBJ1-1,NA,13,TRBV6-6,NA
TGTGCCAGCAGCCAATCGGGGAGCAATCAGCCCCAGCATTTT,CASSQSGSNQPQHF,TRBJ1-5,few,14,TRBV4-2,NA
TGTGCCAGCACCCTAGCGGGAGGGCCTCACGAGCAGTACTTC,CASTLAGGPHEQYF,TRBJ2-7,once,14,TRBV11-2,TRBD2
TGTGCCAGCAGACGGAGGACGGACTACGAGCAGTACTTC,CASRRRTDYEQYF,TRBJ2-7,NA,13,TRBV11-2,NA
TGTGCCACCAGCAAAGGACTAGCGGGAGCCCGGTACCAAGAGACCCAGTACTTC,CATSKGLAGARYQETQYF,TRBJ2-5,once,18,TRBV15,TRBD2
TGTGCCAGTAGAACCACTAGCGGGACAAACACCGGGGAGCTGTTTTTT,CASRTTSGTNTGELFF,TRBJ2-2,NA,16,TRBV19,TRBD2
TGTGCCAGCAGCGCCGCCGGGACACCGAACACTGAAGCTTTCTTT,CASSAAGTPNTEAFF,TRBJ1-1,NA,15,TRBV9,NA
TGTGCCAGCAGCTTTCTTGCACAAGAGACCCAGTACTTC,CASSFLAQETQYF,TRBJ2-5,NA,13,TRBV5-4,NA
TGTGCCAGCATGGGACAGGGCGGTAAACTGTTTTTT,CASMGQGGKLFF,TRBJ1-4,NA,12,TRBV28,TRBD1
TGTGCCAGCAGTATCCACACAGGGCCCTACGAGCAGTACTTC,CASSIHTGPYEQYF,TRBJ2-7,NA,14,TRBV6-1,NA
TGTGCCAGCAGCGTAGAGGGTAGCGGGAGAATAGATACGCAGTATTTT,CASSVEGSGRIDTQYF,TRBJ2-3,NA,16,TRBV9,TRBD2
TGTGCCAGCAGCTTGGGACCATACGGGGGAAACACCATATATTTT,CASSLGPYGGNTIYF,TRBJ1-3,NA,15,TRBV5-5,NA
TGCGCCAGCAGCTTGGGCAGTGCATCGGGCACAGATACGCAGTATTTT,CASSLGSASGTDTQYF,TRBJ2-3,NA,16,TRBV5-1,NA
TGTGCCAGCAGCTTTCCCGGGACGGTGTCCTACGAGCAGTACTTC,CASSFPGTVSYEQYF,TRBJ2-7,NA,15,TRBV5-6,NA
TGTGCCAGCAGAGCCAGAAACAGGGGGCGTTGGGGAAATAGCAATCAGCCCCAGCATTTT,CASRARNRGRWGNSNQPQHF,TRBJ1-5,once,20,TRBV28,TRBD1
TGCGCCAGCAGCCAAGATCCCCCTAGCGGTTCCCGGGGGGAGACCCAGTACTTC,CASSQDPPSGSRGETQYF,TRBJ2-5,NA,18,TRBV4-1,TRBD2
TGTGCCAGCAGCGTAGATGCGACTAGCGCGTCGAATGAGCAGTTCTTC,CASSVDATSASNEQFF,TRBJ2-1,NA,16,TRBV9,TRBD2
TGTGCCAGCAGCCAACGACAAGGGATCTACGAGCAGTACTTC,CASSQRQGIYEQYF,TRBJ2-7,NA,14,TRBV11-2,NA
TGTGCCAGCAGCCCGGTTACAGGGAGGGAGCTGTTTTTT,CASSPVTGRELFF,TRBJ2-2,NA,13,TRBV28,NA
TGTGCCAGCAGCTTAACCGGGACTAGCCGGGATACCGGGGAGCTGTTTTTT,CASSLTGTSRDTGELFF,TRBJ2-2,NA,17,TRBV7-3,TRBD2
TGTGCCAGCAATGGGGCTAGCGGGGGACCCTACAATGAGCAGTTCTTC,CASNGASGGPYNEQFF,TRBJ2-1,NA,16,TRBV28,TRBD2
TGTGCCAGCAGCCGGGACAGAGAGACCCAGTACTTC,CASSRDRETQYF,TRBJ2-5,once,12,TRBV6-1,TRBD1
TGCGCCAGCAGCGTTTCCGGGACAGGGGGCGAGGGCTACACCTTC,CASSVSGTGGEGYTF,TRBJ1-2,NA,15,TRBV5-1,TRBD1
TGTGCCAGCAGCAAAGGGAAGGGGAGTTCGGCATACTACGAGCAGTACTTC,CASSKGKGSSAYYEQYF,TRBJ2-7,NA,17,TRBV21-1,NA
TGTGCCAGCAGCGCAAATACAGTCTCCTACAATGAGCAGTTCTTC,CASSANTVSYNEQFF,TRBJ2-1,NA,15,TRBV9,NA
TGTGCCAGCAACCTCCGGAGCTCCTACAATGAGCAGTTCTTC,CASNLRSSYNEQFF,TRBJ2-1,NA,14,TRBV13,NA